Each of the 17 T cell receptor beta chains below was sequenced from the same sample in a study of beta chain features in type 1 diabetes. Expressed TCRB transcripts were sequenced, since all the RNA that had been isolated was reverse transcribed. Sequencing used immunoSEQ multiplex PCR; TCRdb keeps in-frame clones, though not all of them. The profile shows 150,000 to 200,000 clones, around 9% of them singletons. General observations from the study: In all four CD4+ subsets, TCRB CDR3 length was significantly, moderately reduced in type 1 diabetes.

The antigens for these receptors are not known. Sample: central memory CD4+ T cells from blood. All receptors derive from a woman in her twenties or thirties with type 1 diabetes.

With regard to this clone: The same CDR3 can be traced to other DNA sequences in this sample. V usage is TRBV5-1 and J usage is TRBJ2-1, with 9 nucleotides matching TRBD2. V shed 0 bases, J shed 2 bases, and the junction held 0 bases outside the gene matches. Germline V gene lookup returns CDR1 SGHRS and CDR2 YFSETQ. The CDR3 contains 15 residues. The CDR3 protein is CASSLGLAAYNEQFF. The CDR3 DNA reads TGCGCCAGCAGCTTGGGACTAGCGGCCTACAATGAGCAGTTCTTC. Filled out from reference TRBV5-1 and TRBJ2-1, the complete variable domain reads KAGVTQTPRYLIKTRGQQVTLSCSPISGHRSVSWYQQTPGQGLQFLFEYFSETQRNKGNFPGRFSGRQFSNSRSEMNVSTLELGDSALYLCASSLGLAAYNEQFFGPGTRLTVL.

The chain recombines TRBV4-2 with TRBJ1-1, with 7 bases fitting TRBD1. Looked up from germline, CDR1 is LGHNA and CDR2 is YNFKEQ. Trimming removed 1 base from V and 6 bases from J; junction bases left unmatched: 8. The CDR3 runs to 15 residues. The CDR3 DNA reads TGTGCCAGCAGCCAAGGACAGGGATCGGGGGCTGAAGCTTTCTTT. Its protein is CASSQGQGSGAEAFF.

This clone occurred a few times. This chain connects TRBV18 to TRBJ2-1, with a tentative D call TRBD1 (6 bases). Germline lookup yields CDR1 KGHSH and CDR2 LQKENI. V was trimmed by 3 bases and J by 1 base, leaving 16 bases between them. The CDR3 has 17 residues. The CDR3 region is CASSPRDTGTSYNEQFF. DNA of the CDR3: TGTGCCAGCTCACCTCGAGATACCGGGACATCCTACAATGAGCAGTTCTTC.

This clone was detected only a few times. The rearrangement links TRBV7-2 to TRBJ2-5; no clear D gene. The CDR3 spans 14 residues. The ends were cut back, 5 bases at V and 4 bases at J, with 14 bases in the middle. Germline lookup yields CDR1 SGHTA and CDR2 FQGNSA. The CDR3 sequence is CASSTRRSGETQYF. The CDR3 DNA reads TGTGCCAGCAGCACCAGACGGTCGGGAGAGACCCAGTACTTC.

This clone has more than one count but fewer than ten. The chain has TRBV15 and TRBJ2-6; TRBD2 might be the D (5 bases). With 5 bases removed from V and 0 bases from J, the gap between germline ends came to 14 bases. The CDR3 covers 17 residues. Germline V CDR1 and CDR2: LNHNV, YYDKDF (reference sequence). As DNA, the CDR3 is TGTGCCACCAGCTCTAACGCGGGCCACTCTGGGGCCAACGTCCTGACTTTC. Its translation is CATSSNAGHSGANVLTF. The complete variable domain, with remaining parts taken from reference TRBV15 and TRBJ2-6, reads DAMVIQNPRYQVTQFGKPVTLSCSQTLNHNVMYWYQQKSSQAPKLLFHYYDKDFNNEADTPDNFQSRRPNTSFCFLDIRSPGLGDTAMYLCATSSNAGHSGANVLTFGAGSRLTVL.

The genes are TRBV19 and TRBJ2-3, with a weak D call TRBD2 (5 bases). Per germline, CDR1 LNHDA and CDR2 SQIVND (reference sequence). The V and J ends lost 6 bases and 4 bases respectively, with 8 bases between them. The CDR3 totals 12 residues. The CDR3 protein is CASSLEADTQYF. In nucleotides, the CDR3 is TGTGCCAGTAGCCTGGAGGCAGATACGCAGTATTTT.

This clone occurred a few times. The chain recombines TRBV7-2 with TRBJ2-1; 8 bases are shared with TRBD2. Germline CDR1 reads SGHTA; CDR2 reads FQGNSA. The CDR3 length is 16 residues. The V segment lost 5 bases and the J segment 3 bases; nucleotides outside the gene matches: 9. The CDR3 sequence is CASSQPGRGFYNEQFF. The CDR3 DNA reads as TGTGCCAGCAGCCAACCCGGGAGGGGCTTCTACAATGAGCAGTTCTTC. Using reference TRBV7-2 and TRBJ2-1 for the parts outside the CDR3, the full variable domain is GAGVSQSPSNKVTEKGKDVELRCDPISGHTALYWYRQSLGQGLEFLIYFQGNSAPDKSGLPSDRFSAERTGGSVSTLTIQRTQQEDSAVYLCASSQPGRGFYNEQFFGPGTRLTVL.

The CDR3 DNA reads as TGTGCCAGCAGTTTAGCTAGCGGGGTACAAAATGAGCAGTTCTTC. This codes for CASSLASGVQNEQFF. The J gene is TRBJ2-1, the V gene TRBV28; 9 nucleotides agree with TRBD2. Germline assignment: CDR1 MDHEN and CDR2 SYDVKM. V shed 2 bases and J 7 bases; nucleotides not matched to a gene: 6. This CDR3 has 15 amino acids.

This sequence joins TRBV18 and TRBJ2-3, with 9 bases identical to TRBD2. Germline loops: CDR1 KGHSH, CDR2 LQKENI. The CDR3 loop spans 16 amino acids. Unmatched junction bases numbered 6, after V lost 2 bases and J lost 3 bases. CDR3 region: CASSPNGAGGTDTQYF. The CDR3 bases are TGTGCCAGCTCACCAAATGGAGCGGGAGGAACAGATACGCAGTATTTT.

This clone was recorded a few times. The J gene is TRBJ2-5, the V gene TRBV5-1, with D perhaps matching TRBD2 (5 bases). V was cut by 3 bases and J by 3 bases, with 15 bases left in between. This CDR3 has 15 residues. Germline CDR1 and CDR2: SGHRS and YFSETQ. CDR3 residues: CASSYQDPEEETQYF. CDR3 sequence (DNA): TGCGCCAGCAGCTACCAGGACCCGGAGGAAGAGACCCAGTACTTC.

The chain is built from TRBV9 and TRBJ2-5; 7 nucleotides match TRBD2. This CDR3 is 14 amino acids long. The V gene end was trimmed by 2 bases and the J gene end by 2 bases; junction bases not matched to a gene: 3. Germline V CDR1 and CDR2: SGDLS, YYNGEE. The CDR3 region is CASSVSGTQETQYF. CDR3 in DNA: TGTGCCAGCAGCGTGAGCGGGACTCAAGAGACCCAGTACTTC.

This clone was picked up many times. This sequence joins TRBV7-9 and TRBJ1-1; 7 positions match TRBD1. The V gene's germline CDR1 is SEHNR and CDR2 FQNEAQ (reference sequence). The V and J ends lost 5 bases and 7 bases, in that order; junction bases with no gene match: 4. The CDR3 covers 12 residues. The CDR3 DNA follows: TGTGCCAGCAGCCTAGACAGGGATGAAGCTTTCTTT. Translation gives CASSLDRDEAFF.

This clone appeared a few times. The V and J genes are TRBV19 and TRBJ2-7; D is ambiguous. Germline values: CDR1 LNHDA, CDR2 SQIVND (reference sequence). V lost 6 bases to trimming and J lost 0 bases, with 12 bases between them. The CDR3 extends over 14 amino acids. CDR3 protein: CASRLGQNSYEQYF. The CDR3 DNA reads TGTGCCAGTAGATTGGGCCAGAACTCCTACGAGCAGTACTTC.

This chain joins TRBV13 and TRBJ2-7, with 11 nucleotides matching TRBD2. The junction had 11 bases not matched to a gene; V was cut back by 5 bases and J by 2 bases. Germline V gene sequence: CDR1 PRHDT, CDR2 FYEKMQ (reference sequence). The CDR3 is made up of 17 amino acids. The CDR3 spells CASSPLAGVIGAYEQYF. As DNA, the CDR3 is TGTGCCAGCAGCCCACTAGCGGGAGTGATCGGGGCCTACGAGCAGTACTTC. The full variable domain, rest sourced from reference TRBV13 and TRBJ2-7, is AAGVIQSPRHLIKEKRETATLKCYPIPRHDTVYWYQQGPGQDPQFLISFYEKMQSDKGSIPDRFSAQQFSDYHSELNMSSLELGDSALYFCASSPLAGVIGAYEQYFGPGTRLTVT.

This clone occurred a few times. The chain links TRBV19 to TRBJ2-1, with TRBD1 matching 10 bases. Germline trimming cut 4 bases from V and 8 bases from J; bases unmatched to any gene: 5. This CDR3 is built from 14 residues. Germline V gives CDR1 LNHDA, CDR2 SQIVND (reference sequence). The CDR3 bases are TGTGCCAGTAGTACGGGACAGGGGAGGTATGAGCAGTTCTTC. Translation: CASSTGQGRYEQFF.

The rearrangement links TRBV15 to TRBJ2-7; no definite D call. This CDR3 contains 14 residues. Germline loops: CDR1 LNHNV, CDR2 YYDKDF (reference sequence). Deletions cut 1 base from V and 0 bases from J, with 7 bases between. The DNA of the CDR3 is TGTGCCACCAGCAGAGGAGAGAACTCCTACGAGCAGTACTTC. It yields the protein CATSRGENSYEQYF.

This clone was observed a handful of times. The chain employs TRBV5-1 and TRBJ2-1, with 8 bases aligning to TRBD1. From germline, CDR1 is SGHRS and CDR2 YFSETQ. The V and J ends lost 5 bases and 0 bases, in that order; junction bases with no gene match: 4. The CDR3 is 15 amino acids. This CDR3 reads CASRTGVYSYNEQFF. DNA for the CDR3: TGCGCCAGCAGGACAGGGGTTTACTCCTACAATGAGCAGTTCTTC.